This T cell receptor beta chain was sequenced in a study of cytomegalovirus exposure and HLA in healthy donors. Germline V lookup: CDR1 SGHAT, CDR2 FQDESV (reference sequence). The ends were cut back, 4 bases at V and 0 bases at J, with 14 bases in the middle. CDR3 size: 16 residues. In the PCR, 60 Vbeta and 13 Jbeta primers were used. Sequencing used immunoSEQ multiplex PCR; TCRdb keeps in-frame clones, though not all of them. Here the sample spans roughly 120,000 clones, 78% being singletons. Sequencing input: PBMCs. This chain connects TRBV11-1 to TRBJ2-3, with D possibly matching TRBD1 (6 bases). The clonotype was recovered from a man in his forties in good health and CMV-seronegative. CDR3 residues: CASSSSYRASTDTQYF. Written as DNA, the CDR3 is TGTGCCAGCAGCTCATCATACAGGGCTAGCACAGATACGCAGTATTTT.